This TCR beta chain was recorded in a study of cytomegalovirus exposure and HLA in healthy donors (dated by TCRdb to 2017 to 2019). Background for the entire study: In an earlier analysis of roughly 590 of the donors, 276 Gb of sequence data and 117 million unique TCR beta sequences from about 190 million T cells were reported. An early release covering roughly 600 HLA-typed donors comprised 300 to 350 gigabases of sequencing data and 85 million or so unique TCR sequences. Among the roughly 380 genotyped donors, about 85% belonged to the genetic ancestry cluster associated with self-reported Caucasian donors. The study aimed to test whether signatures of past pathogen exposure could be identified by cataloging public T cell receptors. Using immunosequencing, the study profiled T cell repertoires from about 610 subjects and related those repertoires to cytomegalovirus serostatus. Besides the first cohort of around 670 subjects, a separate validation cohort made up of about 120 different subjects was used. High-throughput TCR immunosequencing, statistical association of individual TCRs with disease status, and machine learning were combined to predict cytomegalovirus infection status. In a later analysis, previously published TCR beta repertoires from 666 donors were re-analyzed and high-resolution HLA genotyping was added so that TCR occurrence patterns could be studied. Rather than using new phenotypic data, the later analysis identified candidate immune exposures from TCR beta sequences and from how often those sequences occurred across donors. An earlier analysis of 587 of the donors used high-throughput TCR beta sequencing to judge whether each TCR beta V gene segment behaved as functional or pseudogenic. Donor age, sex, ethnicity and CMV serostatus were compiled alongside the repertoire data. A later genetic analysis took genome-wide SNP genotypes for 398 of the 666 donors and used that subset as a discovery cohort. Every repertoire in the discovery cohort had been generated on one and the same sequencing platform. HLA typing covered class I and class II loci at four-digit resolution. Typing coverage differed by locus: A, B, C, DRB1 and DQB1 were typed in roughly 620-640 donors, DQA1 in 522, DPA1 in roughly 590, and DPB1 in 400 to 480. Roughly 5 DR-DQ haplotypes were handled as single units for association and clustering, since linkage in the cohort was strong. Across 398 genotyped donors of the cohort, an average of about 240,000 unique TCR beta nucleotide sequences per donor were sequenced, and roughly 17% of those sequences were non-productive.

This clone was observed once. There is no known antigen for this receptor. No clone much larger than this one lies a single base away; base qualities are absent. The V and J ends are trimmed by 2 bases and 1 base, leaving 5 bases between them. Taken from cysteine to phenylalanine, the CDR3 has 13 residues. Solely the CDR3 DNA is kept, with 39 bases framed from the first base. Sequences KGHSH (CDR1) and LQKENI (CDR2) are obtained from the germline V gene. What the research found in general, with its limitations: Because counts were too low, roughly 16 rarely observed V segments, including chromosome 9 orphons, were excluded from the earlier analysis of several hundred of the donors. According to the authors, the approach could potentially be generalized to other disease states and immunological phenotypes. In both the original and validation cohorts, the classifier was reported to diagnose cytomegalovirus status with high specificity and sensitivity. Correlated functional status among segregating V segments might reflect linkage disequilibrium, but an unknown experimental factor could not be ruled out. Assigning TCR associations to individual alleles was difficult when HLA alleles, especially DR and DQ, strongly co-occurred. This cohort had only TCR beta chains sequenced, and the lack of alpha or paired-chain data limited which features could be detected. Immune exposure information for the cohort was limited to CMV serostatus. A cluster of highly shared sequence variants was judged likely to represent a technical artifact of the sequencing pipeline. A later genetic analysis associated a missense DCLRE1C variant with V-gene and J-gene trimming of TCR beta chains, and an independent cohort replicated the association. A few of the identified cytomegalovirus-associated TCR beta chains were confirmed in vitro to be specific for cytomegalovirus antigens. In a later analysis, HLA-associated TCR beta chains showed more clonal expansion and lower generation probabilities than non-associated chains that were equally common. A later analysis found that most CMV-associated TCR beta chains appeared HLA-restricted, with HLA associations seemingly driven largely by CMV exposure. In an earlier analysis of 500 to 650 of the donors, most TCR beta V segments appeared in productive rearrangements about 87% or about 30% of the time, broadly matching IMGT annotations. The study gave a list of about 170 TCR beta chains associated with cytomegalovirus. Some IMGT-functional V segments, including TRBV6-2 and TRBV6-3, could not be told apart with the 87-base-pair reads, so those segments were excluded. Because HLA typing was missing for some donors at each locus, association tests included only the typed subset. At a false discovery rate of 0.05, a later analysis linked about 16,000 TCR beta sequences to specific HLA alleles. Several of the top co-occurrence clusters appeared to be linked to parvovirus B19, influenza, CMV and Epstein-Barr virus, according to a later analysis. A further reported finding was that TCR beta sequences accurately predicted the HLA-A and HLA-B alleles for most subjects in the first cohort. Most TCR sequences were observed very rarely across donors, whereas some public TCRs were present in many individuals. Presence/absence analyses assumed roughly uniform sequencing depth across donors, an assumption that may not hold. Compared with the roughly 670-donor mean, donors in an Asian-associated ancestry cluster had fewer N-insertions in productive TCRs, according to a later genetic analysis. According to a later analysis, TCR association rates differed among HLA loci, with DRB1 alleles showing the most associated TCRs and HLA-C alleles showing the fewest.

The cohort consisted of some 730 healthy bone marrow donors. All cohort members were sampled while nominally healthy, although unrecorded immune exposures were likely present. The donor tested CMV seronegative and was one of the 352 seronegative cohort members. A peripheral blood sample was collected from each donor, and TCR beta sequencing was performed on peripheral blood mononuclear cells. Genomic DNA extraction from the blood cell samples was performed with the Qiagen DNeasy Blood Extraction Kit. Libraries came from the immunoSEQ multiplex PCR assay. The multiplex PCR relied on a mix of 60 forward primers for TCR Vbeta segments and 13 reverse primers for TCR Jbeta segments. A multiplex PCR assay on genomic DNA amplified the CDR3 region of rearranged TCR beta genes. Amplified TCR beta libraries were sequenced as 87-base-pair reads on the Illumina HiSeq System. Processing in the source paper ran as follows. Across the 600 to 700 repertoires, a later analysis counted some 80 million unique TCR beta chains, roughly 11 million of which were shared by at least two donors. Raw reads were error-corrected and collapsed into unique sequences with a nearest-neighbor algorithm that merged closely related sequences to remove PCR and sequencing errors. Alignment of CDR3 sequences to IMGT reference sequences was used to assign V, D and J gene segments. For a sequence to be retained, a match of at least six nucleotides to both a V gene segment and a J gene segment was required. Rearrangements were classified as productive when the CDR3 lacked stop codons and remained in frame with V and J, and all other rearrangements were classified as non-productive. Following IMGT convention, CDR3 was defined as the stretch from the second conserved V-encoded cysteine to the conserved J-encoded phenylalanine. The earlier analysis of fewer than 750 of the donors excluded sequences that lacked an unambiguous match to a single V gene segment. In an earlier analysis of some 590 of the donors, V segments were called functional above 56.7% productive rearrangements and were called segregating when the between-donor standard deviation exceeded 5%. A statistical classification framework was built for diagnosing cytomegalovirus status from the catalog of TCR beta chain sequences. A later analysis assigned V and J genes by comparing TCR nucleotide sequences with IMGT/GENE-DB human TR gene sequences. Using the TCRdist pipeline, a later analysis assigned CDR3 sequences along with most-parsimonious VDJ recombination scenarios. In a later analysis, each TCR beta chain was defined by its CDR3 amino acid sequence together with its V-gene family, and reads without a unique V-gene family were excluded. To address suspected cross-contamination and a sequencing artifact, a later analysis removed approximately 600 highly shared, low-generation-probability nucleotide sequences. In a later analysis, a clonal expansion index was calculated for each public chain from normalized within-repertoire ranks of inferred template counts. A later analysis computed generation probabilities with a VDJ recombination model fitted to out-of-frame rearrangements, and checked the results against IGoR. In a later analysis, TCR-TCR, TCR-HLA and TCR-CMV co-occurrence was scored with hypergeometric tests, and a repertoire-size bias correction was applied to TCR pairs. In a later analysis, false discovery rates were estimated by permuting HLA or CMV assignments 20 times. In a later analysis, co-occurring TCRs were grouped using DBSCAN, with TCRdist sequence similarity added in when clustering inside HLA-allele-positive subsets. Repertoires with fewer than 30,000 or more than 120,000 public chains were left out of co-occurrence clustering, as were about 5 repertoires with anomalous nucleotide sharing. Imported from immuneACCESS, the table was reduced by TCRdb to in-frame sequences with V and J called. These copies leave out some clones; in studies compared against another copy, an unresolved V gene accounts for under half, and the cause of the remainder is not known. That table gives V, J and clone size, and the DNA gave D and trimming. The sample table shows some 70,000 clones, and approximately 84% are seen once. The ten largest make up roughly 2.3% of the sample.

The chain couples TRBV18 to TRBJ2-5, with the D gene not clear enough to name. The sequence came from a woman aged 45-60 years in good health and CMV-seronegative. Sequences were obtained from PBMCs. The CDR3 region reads CASSPTAQETQYF. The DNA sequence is TGTGCCAGCTCACCAACAGCCCAAGAGACCCAGTACTTC.